Listed below are T cell receptor beta chains from one sample, sequenced in a study of sequential checkpoint blockade in melanoma. The data were produced by immunoSEQ multiplex PCR, yet TCRdb's version contains in-frame clones alone and is incomplete. Of 3,500 to 4,000 clones in the sample, roughly 63% were seen once. The sample in question was CD8+ T cells sorted from blood (inferred from file names), obtained from a patient given nivolumab and ipilimumab in sequence. Receptors were obtained from a human donor with melanoma. CDR3s include the opening cysteine and the closing phenylalanine or tryptophan. D genes are given only for firm matches. The size entry is marked missing in some rows and otherwise reads once, few, many or a size class.

size	V	J	D	length	CDR3	DNA
NA	TRBV29-1	TRBJ2-1	TRBD2	16	CSVSARLAGTYNEQFF	TGCAGCGTTTCCGCCCGACTAGCGGGGACCTACAATGAGCAGTTCTTC
few	TRBV7-8	TRBJ1-2	NA	12	CASSLGRDGYTF	TGTGCCAGCAGCTTGGGTCGGGATGGCTACACCTTC
NA	TRBV7-8	TRBJ2-7	TRBD2	16	CASSSYPGLAVQEQYF	TGTGCCAGCAGCTCCTACCCGGGACTAGCGGTCCAAGAGCAGTACTTC
NA	TRBV7-9	TRBJ1-1	NA	15	CASSEGGDWHTEAFF	TGTGCCAGCAGCGAGGGGGGGGACTGGCACACTGAAGCTTTCTTT
few	TRBV5-4	TRBJ1-3	NA	15	CASSIDGVSGNTIYF	TGTGCCAGCAGCATCGACGGGGTCTCTGGAAACACCATATATTTT
NA	TRBV4-1	TRBJ1-1	TRBD1	15	CASSQEWRGHTEAFF	TGCGCCAGCAGCCAAGAATGGAGGGGGCACACTGAAGCTTTCTTT
NA	TRBV4-1	TRBJ2-1	TRBD2	16	CASSQVGTSQIYEQFF	TGCGCCAGCAGCCAAGTAGGGACTAGTCAAATCTATGAGCAGTTCTTC
NA	TRBV27	TRBJ1-4	NA	15	CASKKAGATNEKLFF	TGTGCCAGCAAAAAAGCCGGGGCAACTAATGAAAAACTGTTTTTT
NA	TRBV2	TRBJ1-2	NA	13	CASLISVSYGYTF	TGTGCCAGCTTAATCTCAGTCTCCTATGGCTACACCTTC
NA	TRBV6-1	TRBJ2-7	NA	16	CASSEVGEAAPYEQYF	TGTGCCAGCAGTGAAGTGGGGGAGGCTGCTCCCTACGAGCAGTACTTC
few	TRBV6-6	TRBJ1-1	NA	15	CASSLGPSGNSEAFF	TGTGCCAGCAGTTTAGGGCCCTCGGGGAACTCTGAAGCTTTCTTT
NA	TRBV7-8	TRBJ2-5	NA	16	CASSLESELGQETQYF	TGTGCCAGCAGCTTAGAATCGGAGCTGGGCCAAGAGACCCAGTACTTC
once	TRBV19	TRBJ2-7	TRBD2	15	CASSTLAESSYEQYF	TGTGCCAGTAGTACCCTAGCGGAGAGCTCCTACGAGCAGTACTTC
NA	TRBV5-6	TRBJ1-1	TRBD1	17	CASSLPDRGLSSTEAFF	TGTGCCAGCAGCTTACCGGACAGGGGGCTTTCGAGCACTGAAGCTTTCTTT
NA	TRBV4-1	TRBJ2-7	TRBD2	13	CASSSQTSDPQYF	TGCGCCAGCAGCAGCCAGACTAGCGATCCGCAGTACTTC
NA	TRBV6-5	TRBJ2-7	TRBD1	14	CASSYFRTGAEQYF	TGTGCCAGCAGTTACTTCCGGACAGGTGCGGAGCAGTACTTC
NA	TRBV6-1	TRBJ2-7	TRBD1	14	CASCEGQGAYEQYF	TGTGCCAGCTGTGAGGGACAGGGGGCATACGAGCAGTACTTC
NA	TRBV4-3	TRBJ1-2	TRBD1	15	CASSEGGQANYGYTF	TGCGCCAGCAGCGAAGGGGGACAGGCGAACTATGGCTACACCTTC
NA	TRBV4-1	TRBJ2-7	NA	13	CASSASREYEQYF	TGCGCCAGCAGCGCCTCCCGAGAGTACGAGCAGTACTTC
medium-sized	TRBV29-1	TRBJ2-7	TRBD1	13	CSVGWTGENEQYF	TGCAGCGTTGGATGGACAGGGGAGAACGAGCAGTACTTC
NA	TRBV10-2	TRBJ1-1	TRBD1	12	CASSVTGWEAFF	TGCGCCAGCAGTGTGACAGGGTGGGAAGCTTTCTTT
NA	TRBV5-1	TRBJ2-7	NA	13	CASSPDSAYEQYF	TGCGCCAGCAGCCCGGACTCGGCCTACGAGCAGTACTTC
NA	TRBV4-1	TRBJ2-2	TRBD1	17	CASSRTPATGFTGELFF	TGCGCCAGCAGCCGCACCCCCGCGACAGGGTTCACCGGGGAGCTGTTTTTT
NA	TRBV2	TRBJ2-7	TRBD1	15	CASNPQLAGGGEQYF	TGTGCCAGCAACCCCCAGTTGGCAGGGGGCGGGGAGCAGTACTTC
NA	TRBV4-2	TRBJ2-7	NA	13	CASSQGATGEQYF	TGTGCCAGCAGCCAAGGGGCTACCGGCGAGCAGTACTTC
NA	TRBV9	TRBJ2-7	NA	16	CASSVAGGAFTYEQYF	TGTGCCAGCAGCGTAGCGGGCGGGGCGTTCACCTACGAGCAGTACTTC
NA	TRBV2	TRBJ1-1	NA	18	CASSDLRQGLGMNTEAFF	TGTGCCAGCAGCGACCTACGGCAGGGCCTTGGGATGAACACTGAAGCTTTCTTT
NA	TRBV10-2	TRBJ2-7	NA	12	CASSTGFYEQYF	TGCGCCAGCAGTACAGGGTTCTACGAGCAGTACTTC
NA	TRBV29-1	TRBJ1-2	TRBD1	14	CSVGLWDRGYGYTF	TGCAGCGTTGGGTTGTGGGACAGGGGGTATGGCTACACCTTC
NA	TRBV2	TRBJ2-1	TRBD1	14	CASTLRDRDNEQFF	TGTGCCAGCACCCTCAGGGACAGAGACAATGAGCAGTTCTTC
NA	TRBV27	TRBJ2-1	TRBD2	16	CASSLEGGGRNNEQFF	TGTGCCAGCAGTTTAGAGGGCGGCGGGAGGAACAATGAGCAGTTCTTC
NA	TRBV27	TRBJ2-7	NA	13	CASSLSRRNEQYF	TGTGCCAGCAGTTTATCTAGGAGGAACGAGCAGTACTTC
NA	TRBV14	TRBJ2-7	NA	12	CASSLSDYEQYF	TGTGCCAGCAGCCTCTCTGACTACGAGCAGTACTTC
NA	TRBV10-1	TRBJ2-3	TRBD2	16	CASSEGTSGRADTQYF	TGCGCCAGCAGTGAGGGGACTAGCGGGAGAGCAGATACGCAGTATTTT
NA	TRBV4-3	TRBJ2-2	NA	16	CASSQDWAGNTGELFF	TGCGCCAGCAGCCAAGACTGGGCGGGGAACACCGGGGAGCTGTTTTTT
few	TRBV27	TRBJ2-1	TRBD1	15	CASSLRGQGYNEQFF	TGTGCCAGCAGTTTAAGGGGACAGGGCTACAATGAGCAGTTCTTC
NA	TRBV19	TRBJ1-5	TRBD1	18	CASSTIDRGVDSNQPQHF	TGTGCCAGTAGCACTATAGACAGGGGGGTTGATAGCAATCAGCCCCAGCATTTT